This TCR beta chain emerged from a study of blood T cells in healthy people across ages. Study conclusions and caveats: Roughly linear age-related decline in beta diversity appeared, significant by age 40.

A J-beta primer mix and a sample-barcoded 5' primer were used in a second PCR of about 7 to 12 cycles. Sequencing yielded, for each sample, at least 2.5 million paired-end reads carrying CDR3. TCRdb redid the calling of the 5' RACE reads with MiXCR, one entry per CDR3 protein. The table shows 890,000 or so distinct CDR3 sequences, with roughly 60% occurring only once. This CDR3 comprises 13 residues. Germline V gives CDR1 MDHEN, CDR2 SYDVKM. Details on this clonotype: The antigen remains unidentified. One junction end does not reproduce the germline sequence, and a read error may be involved.

In each sample, at least 7 million PBMCs were isolated. The TCR was taken from a man younger than 40 in good health. The sample comprised blood. The V gene is TRBV28, the J gene TRBJ1-2, with D possibly TRBD1 on 5 matching bases. The CDR3 sequence is CVSSFGGDYGYTF. The CDR3 DNA is TGTGTCAGCAGTTTCGGGGGGGACTATGGCTACACCTTC.